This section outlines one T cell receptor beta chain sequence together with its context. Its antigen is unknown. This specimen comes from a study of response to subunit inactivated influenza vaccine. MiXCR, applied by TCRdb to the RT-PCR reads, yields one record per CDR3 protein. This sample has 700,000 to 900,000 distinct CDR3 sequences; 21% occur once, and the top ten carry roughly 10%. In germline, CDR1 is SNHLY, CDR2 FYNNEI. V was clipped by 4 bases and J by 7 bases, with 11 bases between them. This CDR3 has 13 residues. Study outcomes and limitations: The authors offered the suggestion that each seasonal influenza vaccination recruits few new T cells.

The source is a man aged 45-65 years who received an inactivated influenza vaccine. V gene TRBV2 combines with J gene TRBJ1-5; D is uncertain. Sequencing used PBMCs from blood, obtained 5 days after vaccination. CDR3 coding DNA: TGTGCCAGCAGTGTGATGGGAGACCAGCCCCAGCATTTT. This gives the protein CASSVMGDQPQHF.